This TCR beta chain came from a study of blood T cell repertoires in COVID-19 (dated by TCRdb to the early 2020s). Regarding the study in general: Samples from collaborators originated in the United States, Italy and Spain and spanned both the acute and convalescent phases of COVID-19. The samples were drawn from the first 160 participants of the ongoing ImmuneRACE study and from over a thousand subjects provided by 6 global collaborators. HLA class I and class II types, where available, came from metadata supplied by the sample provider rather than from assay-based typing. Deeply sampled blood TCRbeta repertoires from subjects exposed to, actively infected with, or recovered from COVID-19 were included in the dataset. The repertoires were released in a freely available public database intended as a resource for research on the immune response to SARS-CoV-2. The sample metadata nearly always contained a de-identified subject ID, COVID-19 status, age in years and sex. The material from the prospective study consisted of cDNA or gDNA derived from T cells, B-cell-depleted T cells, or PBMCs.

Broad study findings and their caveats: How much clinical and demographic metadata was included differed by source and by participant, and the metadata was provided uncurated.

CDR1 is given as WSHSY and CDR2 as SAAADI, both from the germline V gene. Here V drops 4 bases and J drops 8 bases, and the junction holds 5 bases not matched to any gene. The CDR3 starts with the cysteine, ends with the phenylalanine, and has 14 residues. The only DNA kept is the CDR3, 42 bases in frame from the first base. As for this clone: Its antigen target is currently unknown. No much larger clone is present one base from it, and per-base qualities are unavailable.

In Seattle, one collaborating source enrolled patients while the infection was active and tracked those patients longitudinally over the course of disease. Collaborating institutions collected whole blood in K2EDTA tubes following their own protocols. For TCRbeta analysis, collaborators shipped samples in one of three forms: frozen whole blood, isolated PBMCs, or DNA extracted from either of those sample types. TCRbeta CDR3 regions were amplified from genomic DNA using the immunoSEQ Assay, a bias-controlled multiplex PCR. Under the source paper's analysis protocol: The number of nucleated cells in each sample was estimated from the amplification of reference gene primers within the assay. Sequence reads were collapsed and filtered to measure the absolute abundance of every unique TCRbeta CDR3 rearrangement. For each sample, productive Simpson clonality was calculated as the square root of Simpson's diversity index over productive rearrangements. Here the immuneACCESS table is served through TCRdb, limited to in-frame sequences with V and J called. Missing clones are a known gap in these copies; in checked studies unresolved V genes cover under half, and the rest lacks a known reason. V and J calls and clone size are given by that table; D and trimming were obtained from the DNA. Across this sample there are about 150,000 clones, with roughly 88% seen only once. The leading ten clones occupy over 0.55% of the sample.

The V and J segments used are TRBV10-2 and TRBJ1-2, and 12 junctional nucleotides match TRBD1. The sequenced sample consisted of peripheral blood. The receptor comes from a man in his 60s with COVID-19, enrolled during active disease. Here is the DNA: TGCGCCAGCAGTGCGGGACAGGGGGCCCGCGGCTACACCTTC. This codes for CASSAGQGARGYTF.